This TCR beta chain was recorded in a study of T cells in narcolepsy. Study overall: Patients with NT1 or NT2 and healthy control donors were enrolled. Study-level points and caveats: Blood of same and different patients, but not healthy controls, reportedly held recurring autoreactive clonotypes. Autoreactive HCRT-specific and TRIB2-specific clonotypes were marked in same-patient CSF-versus-blood CD4+ comparisons.

Points on this clone: Antigen unknown. One junction end does not reproduce the germline sequence, and a read error may be involved.

Sequenced by immunoSEQ multiplex PCR; TCRdb stores in-frame clones only, minus some. The table shows 20,000 to 25,000 clones, with 84% occurring only once. The CDR3 has 14 residues. The germline CDR1 and CDR2 sequences are SSHAT and FNYEAQ (reference sequence). This receptor was identified in a human donor with narcolepsy. What was sequenced was CD45RA- memory CD4+ T cells from PBMCs. V gene TRBV7-7 combines with J gene TRBJ2-1; D remains unclear. For the CDR3, the DNA is TGTGCTAGCAGCTTAGACCGTACCTACAATGAGCAGTTCTTC. Protein sequence: CASSLDRTYNEQFF.